The rows below give T cell receptor beta chains drawn from one sample of a study of cytomegalovirus exposure and HLA in healthy donors. Profiling relied on immunoSEQ multiplex PCR, and the TCRdb table lists in-frame clones only, not all of them. The sample contains approximately 140,000 clones, 80% of which appear only once. The sample was PBMCs. All receptors derive from a woman in her forties in good health and CMV-seronegative. Both conserved end residues are part of each CDR3. The D gene is left open where the match is weak. Clone size is shown for a subset of rows, as once, few, many or a class of expanded clone.

TRBJ1-2	TRBV4-3	-	-	TGCGCCAGCAGCCAAGATGTTTGGGGAGCGGTCTATGGCTACACCTTC	CASSQDVWGAVYGYTF
TRBJ2-2	TRBV4-3	-	TRBD2	TGCGCCAGCAGCCAGCTATTTAGCGGGAGGGCCGGGAACACCGGGGAGCTGTTTTTT	CASSQLFSGRAGNTGELFF
TRBJ1-2	TRBV7-9	-	-	TGTGCCAGCAGTTCCGGAGGCGACTATGGCTACACCTTC	CASSSGGDYGYTF
TRBJ1-4	TRBV9	-	TRBD1	TGTGCCAGCGGAGGACAGGGATGGAATGAAAAACTGTTTTTT	CASGGQGWNEKLFF
TRBJ1-1	TRBV10-3	-	TRBD1	TGTGCCATCAGTGAGGCCGGGACAGGGAGCACTGAAGCTTTCTTT	CAISEAGTGSTEAFF
TRBJ2-7	TRBV6-5	-	-	TGTGCCAGCAGTTACTACGGGAGATCGGGCTACGAGCAGTACTTC	CASSYYGRSGYEQYF
TRBJ1-5	TRBV19	-	-	TGTGCCAGTAGTCCTCCCGGGGGAGGGGTCTACCAGCCCCAGCATTTT	CASSPPGGGVYQPQHF
TRBJ1-3	TRBV25-1	-	TRBD1	TGTGCCAGCAGTGAGGGACAGGGCGGTGGAAACACCATATATTTT	CASSEGQGGGNTIYF
TRBJ2-3	TRBV7-2	-	TRBD2	TGTGCCAGCAGGTGGCGTAGCGGGGCCACAGATACGCAGTATTTT	CASRWRSGATDTQYF
TRBJ2-3	TRBV27	-	TRBD2	TGTGCCAGTTCCGGGACTAGCGGGGGGTCGTCCAAAACAGATACGCAGTATTTT	CASSGTSGGSSKTDTQYF
TRBJ1-1	TRBV19	-	-	TGTGCCAGTTGCACTTCCTGGGGGAGGACTGAAGCTTTCTTT	CASCTSWGRTEAFF
TRBJ1-4	TRBV19	-	-	TGTGCCGGCCGTGTTGGCCAGACTAATGAAAAACTGTTTTTT	CAGRVGQTNEKLFF
TRBJ2-1	TRBV10-3	-	TRBD2	TGTGCCATCAGTCCCGGGACTATGAGCTACAATGAGCAGTTCTTC	CAISPGTMSYNEQFF
TRBJ1-5	TRBV15	-	-	TGTGCCACCAGCAGCCGTACCCCAGCGGTGGGGCCCCAGCATTTT	CATSSRTPAVGPQHF
TRBJ2-7	TRBV5-4	-	TRBD2	TGTGCCAGCAGCTTCGGCGGGAGGATGGGTTCCTACGAGCAGTACTTC	CASSFGGRMGSYEQYF
TRBJ2-1	TRBV2	medium-sized	TRBD2	TGTGCCAGCGGGGGCGGGGGGCTATCGGGCAATGAGCAGTTCTTC	CASGGGGLSGNEQFF
TRBJ2-7	TRBV18	-	TRBD2	TGTGCCAGCTCACCAGGAGTAGCGGGAGCCTACGAGCAGTACTTC	CASSPGVAGAYEQYF
TRBJ2-5	TRBV27	-	TRBD2	TGTGCCAGCAGTTCCATCCAGCGGGGACAAGAGACCCAGTACTTC	CASSSIQRGQETQYF
TRBJ2-3	TRBV9	-	-	TGTGCCAGCGGAGGGCTAGTATTTACAGATACGCAGTATTTT	CASGGLVFTDTQYF
TRBJ1-6	TRBV27	once	TRBD1	TGTGCCAGCAGTCTAGGACAGGATAATTCACCCCTCCACTTT	CASSLGQDNSPLHF
TRBJ2-5	TRBV4-1	-	TRBD2	TGCGCCAGCAGCCAAGAGGGGACTAGCGGGGGGGAGACCCAGTACTTC	CASSQEGTSGGETQYF
TRBJ2-3	TRBV28	once	-	TGTGCCAGCAGTTTATTCCAGGGTGCAGATACGCAGTATTTT	CASSLFQGADTQYF
TRBJ2-5	TRBV5-8	-	-	TGTGCCAGCAGTTCGACAGCCCAAGAGACCCAGTACTTC	CASSSTAQETQYF
TRBJ2-5	TRBV5-4	-	TRBD1	TGTGCCAGCAGCTTGTTGACAGGGCGAGGAGAGACCCAGTACTTC	CASSLLTGRGETQYF
TRBJ2-5	TRBV7-2	-	-	TGTGCCAGCAGCCTAGTTGGAGGACCAGAGACCCAGTACTTC	CASSLVGGPETQYF
TRBJ1-1	TRBV5-4	-	-	TGTGCCAGCAGAGCCGAGGAGAACACTGAAGCTTTCTTT	CASRAEENTEAFF
TRBJ2-7	TRBV27	-	TRBD2	TGTGCCAGCAGTAAGGCAGGGAGGGCCTACGAGCAGTACTTC	CASSKAGRAYEQYF
TRBJ1-4	TRBV19	-	-	TGTGCCAGTAGTATAGACGGCAGGGGCATGGAAAAACTGTTTTTT	CASSIDGRGMEKLFF
TRBJ2-7	TRBV7-9	-	-	TGTGCCAGCAGCTTAGGCAGTCCCCCCTACGAGCAGTACTTC	CASSLGSPPYEQYF
TRBJ2-2	TRBV29-1	-	TRBD1	TGCAGCGTTGGGGACAGGGGAGGGCCCGGGGAGCTGTTTTTT	CSVGDRGGPGELFF
TRBJ2-7	TRBV7-2	-	TRBD2	TGTGCCAGCAGCTTAGTATTCACGGGAGGATCTGAGCAGTACTTC	CASSLVFTGGSEQYF
TRBJ2-7	TRBV19	-	TRBD1	TGTGCCAGTAGGCCGGGACAGGGGCTCTACGAGCAGTACTTC	CASRPGQGLYEQYF
TRBJ1-2	TRBV29-1	-	TRBD1	TGCAGCGTTGAAGGGGACAGGGGTGGCTACACCTTC	CSVEGDRGGYTF
TRBJ2-7	TRBV7-3	-	TRBD1	TGTGCCAGCAGCTTAACGACAGGGAGCGAGCAGTACTTC	CASSLTTGSEQYF
TRBJ2-2	TRBV7-8	-	-	TGTGCCAGCAGCTCCCGGGGAGGCGCGAACACCGGGGAGCTGTTTTTT	CASSSRGGANTGELFF
TRBJ2-3	TRBV2	-	TRBD2	TGTGCCAGCAGGCCACTAGCGGGAAGATCCACAGATACGCAGTATTTT	CASRPLAGRSTDTQYF
TRBJ2-7	TRBV18	-	-	TGTGCCAGCTCACCCCCAATGGGAGCCCACGAGCAGTACTTC	CASSPPMGAHEQYF
TRBJ2-3	TRBV11-2	-	-	TGTGCCAGCAGCCCTAGCCTCGCAGATACGCAGTATTTT	CASSPSLADTQYF
TRBJ2-7	TRBV9	-	TRBD1	TGTGCCAGCAGCGGAGGGACAGCCTCCTACGAGCAGTACTTC	CASSGGTASYEQYF
TRBJ2-1	TRBV5-1	-	TRBD2	TGCGCCAGCAGCTCGAACCCCACTAGCGGTGCCTACAATGAGCAGTTCTTC	CASSSNPTSGAYNEQFF
TRBJ1-5	TRBV7-9	-	-	TGTGCCAGCAGCTTAGTTGGAGTGGATAGCAATCAGCCCCAGCATTTT	CASSLVGVDSNQPQHF
TRBJ2-1	TRBV7-8	-	-	TGTGCCAGCAGCTTCCCCGCGGGGTCCTACAATGAGCAGTTCTTC	CASSFPAGSYNEQFF
TRBJ2-3	TRBV10-3	-	TRBD2	TGTGCCATCAGTGAGTCGAGGAGTACTAGCGTCACAGATACGCAGTATTTT	CAISESRSTSVTDTQYF
TRBJ1-6	TRBV6-5	-	TRBD1	TGTGCCAGCAGCCGGGGACAGGGGAATTCACCCCTCCACTTT	CASSRGQGNSPLHF
TRBJ2-3	TRBV5-5	few	-	TGTGCCAGCAGTATCGAAGCAAACACAGATACGCAGTATTTT	CASSIEANTDTQYF
TRBJ1-5	TRBV7-9	-	-	TGTGCCAGCAGCCCAGCCGGGGGGCCTCAGCCCCAGCATTTT	CASSPAGGPQPQHF
TRBJ2-7	TRBV6-5	few	TRBD1	TGTGCCAGCAGTTACTCTGGACAGGGGGCCTACGAGCAGTACTTC	CASSYSGQGAYEQYF
TRBJ2-2	TRBV5-1	-	-	TGCGCCAGCAGCCGAGAGTCCCCGAACACCGGGGAGCTGTTTTTT	CASSRESPNTGELFF